Following are 29 T cell receptor beta chains from one sample sequenced in a study of CD8 T cells in Susac syndrome. An amount of RNA that ranged from about 0.45 to 1 ug was reverse transcribed with random hexamers. TCRdb independently ran MiXCR on the immunoSEQ multiplex PCR reads; one entry per CDR3 protein. The data hold fewer than 350,000 distinct CDR3 sequences, with 70% to 90% observed a single time. Sequencing was carried out using CD8+ T cells from PBMCs. All receptors come from a human donor with multiple sclerosis.

V is TRBV7-6 and J is TRBJ2-5, with D perhaps TRBD1 (5 bases). Trimming took 5 bases from V and 0 from J, leaving 16 bases between them. The germline CDR1 and CDR2 sequences are SGHVS and FNYEAQ. The CDR3 spans 16 residues. The CDR3 DNA follows: TGTGCCAGCAGCCTCCTAATCCGACAGAACCAAGAGACCCAGTACTTC. Translation gives CASSLLIRQNQETQYF. Full variable domain (missing parts from reference TRBV7-6 and TRBJ2-5): GAGVSQSPRYKVTKRGQDVALRCDPISGHVSLYWYRQALGQGPEFLTYFNYEAQQDKSGLPNDRFSAERPEGSISTLTIQRTEQRDSAMYRCASSLLIRQNQETQYFGPGTRLLVL.

The V call is TRBV7-9, the J call TRBJ2-6, with a possible D match to TRBD2 (6 bases). The CDR3 is 16 amino acids. In germline, CDR1 is SEHNR, CDR2 FQNEAQ (reference sequence). Trimming took off 2 bases at V and 2 bases at J, with 10 bases between the two ends. CDR3: CASSLWREAGANVLTF. CDR3 DNA: TGTGCCAGCAGCTTATGGCGGGAAGCTGGGGCCAACGTCCTGACTTTC.

J is TRBJ2-2 and V is TRBV6-1; a weak D match, TRBD1 (6 bases). V was cut by 5 bases and J by 0 bases, with 19 bases left in between. The germline V gene encodes CDR1 MNHNS and CDR2 SASEGT. The CDR3 runs 18 residues. The CDR3 here is CASSLVGAATSNTGELFF. Here the CDR3 DNA reads TGTGCCAGCAGTCTGGTGGGGGCGGCCACTTCGAACACCGGGGAGCTGTTTTTT.

The chain carries TRBV13 and TRBJ2-7; maybe TRBD1 (6 bases). The CDR3 is 14 residues long. The ends were cut back, 5 bases at V and 1 base at J, with 12 bases in the middle. CDR1 PRHDT and CDR2 FYEKMQ come from the germline V gene (reference sequence). The CDR3, as DNA: TGTGCCAGCAGCCCCCCCGACAGGTCCTACGAGCAGTACTTC. It encodes CASSPPDRSYEQYF.

V is TRBV29-1 and J is TRBJ2-7; 7 bases fit TRBD2. Germline V lookup: CDR1 SQVTM, CDR2 ANQGSEA. The V and J ends lost 5 bases and 3 bases, in that order; junction bases with no gene match: 10. The CDR3 loop spans 14 amino acids. The CDR3 spells CSVLGTTAIYEQYF. The CDR3 DNA reads TGCAGCGTTCTAGGGACTACCGCGATCTACGAGCAGTACTTC.

The CDR3 nucleotides are TGTGCCAGCACCCTTGGGGCGAGCGGGTCCTACAATGAGCAGTTCTTC. Its translation is CASTLGASGSYNEQFF. The gene calls are TRBV5-6 and TRBJ2-1, with D perhaps TRBD2 (6 bases). The V end lost 6 bases, the J end lost 1 base, and 17 bases lay between the germline ends. The CDR3 sequence is 16 residues long. Germline assignment: CDR1 SGHDT and CDR2 YYEEEE.

The gene calls are TRBV20-1 and TRBJ2-1; D is ambiguous. The CDR3 has 17 residues. With 3 bases removed from V and 0 bases from J, the gap between germline ends came to 18 bases. Looked up from germline, CDR1 is DFQATT and CDR2 is SNEGSKA (reference sequence). CDR3 DNA sequence: TGCAGTGCTAGGTTGCAGCTGCTACAGAGCTCCTACAATGAGCAGTTCTTC. Protein sequence: CSARLQLLQSSYNEQFF.

This sequence joins TRBV2 and TRBJ2-2; D is perhaps TRBD1 (6 bases). Between the trimmed V and J ends, which lost 8 bases and 2 bases, there was a span of 15 bases. Looked up from germline, CDR1 is SNHLY and CDR2 is FYNNEI. This CDR3 has 15 residues. DNA for the CDR3: TGTGCCAGCTGCGTGTCAGGGGACAACACCGGGGAGCTGTTTTTT. Translating gives CASCVSGDNTGELFF.

V usage is TRBV7-9 and J usage is TRBJ2-3, with D tentatively TRBD2 (6 bases). Germline values: CDR1 SEHNR, CDR2 FQNEAQ (reference sequence). This CDR3 is 12 amino acids long. Trimming took 7 bases from V and 6 from J, leaving 11 bases between them. The DNA of the CDR3 is TGTGCCAGCAATCGGGAGTTGGATACGCAGTATTTT. Translation: CASNRELDTQYF.

V usage is TRBV7-2 and J usage is TRBJ1-2; D not resolved. The CDR3 has 13 residues. V lost 4 bases, J lost 2 bases, and 8 bases lay in between. Germline CDR1 is SGHTA and CDR2 is FQGNSA. The CDR3 is CASSSSTNYGYTF. The CDR3 bases are TGTGCCAGCAGCTCCAGTACGAACTATGGCTACACCTTC.

V is TRBV5-1 and J is TRBJ2-1; possibly TRBD2 for D (5 bases). The CDR3 covers 16 residues. Germline loops: CDR1 SGHRS, CDR2 YFSETQ. The V and J ends lost 0 bases and 0 bases respectively, with 10 bases between them. CDR3 nucleotides: TGCGCCAGCAGCTTGGTTCTTGGGAGCTCCTACAATGAGCAGTTCTTC. Translating gives CASSLVLGSSYNEQFF.

V is TRBV5-1 and J is TRBJ2-6; TRBD1 agrees at 8 bases. The CDR3 sequence is 18 residues long. The V gene's germline CDR1 is SGHRS and CDR2 YFSETQ. V shed 2 bases and J 0 bases; nucleotides not matched to a gene: 7. CDR3 amino acids: CASSFGQGLSSGANVLTF. CDR3 in DNA: TGCGCCAGCAGCTTTGGACAGGGCCTTAGCTCTGGGGCCAACGTCCTGACTTTC.

The J gene is TRBJ2-1, the V gene TRBV4-2; 14 bases are a match to TRBD2. The CDR3 extends over 17 amino acids. The V and J ends lost 0 bases and 12 bases, in that order; junction bases with no gene match: 10. Germline V lookup: CDR1 LGHNA, CDR2 YNFKEQ. The CDR3 DNA reads as TGTGCCAGCAGCCAAGAGCTGACTAGCGGGGGGGGCCCCTGGCAGTTCTTC. Translating it yields CASSQELTSGGGPWQFF.

The V and J genes are TRBV6-2 or TRBV6-3 and TRBJ2-7; TRBD1 matches at 7 bases. CDR3 length equals 16 residues. Per the germline V gene, CDR1 is MNHEY and CDR2 is SVGEGT. The junction had 14 bases not matched to a gene; V was cut back by 2 bases and J by 7 bases. CDR3 nucleotide sequence: TGTGCCAGCAGTTACGAGGTTACAGGGGCAGCTGTTGAGCAGTACTTC. This encodes CASSYEVTGAAVEQYF.

The gene calls are TRBV12-3 or TRBV12-4 and TRBJ2-1; 7 positions agree with TRBD1. The trim removed 4 bases at V and 6 bases at J, leaving 0 bases unmatched. This CDR3 region has 12 residues. The CDR3 DNA reads TGTGCCAGCAGTTGGGACAGCAATGAGCAGTTCTTC. Amino acids: CASSWDSNEQFF.

The chain carries TRBV24-1 and TRBJ2-1; D is possibly TRBD1 (5 bases). Per germline, CDR1 KGHDR and CDR2 SFDVKD. The CDR3 spans 13 residues. V was shortened by 0 bases and J by 8 bases, with 7 bases between the two germline ends. The CDR3 nucleotides are TGTGCCACCAGTGATTTGGGGGCCTATGAGCAGTTCTTC. Amino acids: CATSDLGAYEQFF.

The rearrangement uses TRBV28 and TRBJ2-7; TRBD2 might be the D (6 bases). V lost 3 bases and J 3 bases, leaving 12 bases between the germline ends. The CDR3 has 14 residues. Germline CDR1 MDHEN, CDR2 SYDVKM. The CDR3 sequence is CASSFWRDLYEQYF. The CDR3 region has the DNA TGTGCCAGCAGTTTTTGGAGGGACCTCTACGAGCAGTACTTC.

This chain joins TRBV28 and TRBJ2-5; a weak D match, TRBD1 (8 bases). The CDR3 is 15 residues long. CDR1 MDHEN and CDR2 SYDVKM come from the germline V gene. V was cut by 5 bases and J by 1 base, with 14 bases left in between. CDR3 region: CASSLADRAQETQYF. The CDR3 nucleotides are TGTGCCAGCAGTCTAGCGGACAGGGCCCAAGAGACCCAGTACTTC.

This clonotype was detected once. The rearrangement joins TRBV27 to TRBJ2-2; TRBD1 aligns across 7 bases. The V and J ends lost 3 bases and 3 bases, in that order; junction bases with no gene match: 7. The germline V gene has CDR1 MNHEY and CDR2 SMNVEV (reference sequence). The CDR3 spans 16 residues. The chain's CDR3 is CASSFGYRGYTGELFF. For the CDR3, the DNA is TGTGCCAGCAGTTTCGGTTACAGGGGATACACCGGGGAGCTGTTTTTT.

This clonotype was seen a few times. The chain has TRBV13 and TRBJ2-1, with D perhaps given as TRBD1 or TRBD2 (5 bases each). The CDR3 is 11 residues long. CDR1 is PRHDT and CDR2 is FYEKMQ in the germline V gene (reference sequence). Trimming removed 5 bases from V and 11 bases from J, with 10 bases in between. The chain's CDR3 is CASSPRGQQFF. The CDR3 region has the DNA TGTGCCAGCAGCCCAAGGGGACAGCAGTTCTTC. The full variable domain, with the rest looked up from reference TRBV13 and TRBJ2-1, is AAGVIQSPRHLIKEKRETATLKCYPIPRHDTVYWYQQGPGQDPQFLISFYEKMQSDKGSIPDRFSAQQFSDYHSELNMSSLELGDSALYFCASSPRGQQFFGPGTRLTVL.

Worth noting for this clonotype: Likely a read error: the CDR3 ends without its conserved phenylalanine or tryptophan. The chain carries TRBV30 and TRBJ2-7, with 7 nucleotides matching TRBD1. CDR3 length equals 15 residues. Germline CDR1 is GTSNPN and CDR2 is SVGIG (reference sequence). The CDR3 DNA follows: TGTGCATACTCAGGCCTCCGGGACAGTCCCTACGAGCAGTACTCC. Encoded protein: CAYSGLRDSPYEQYS.

CDR3 bases: TGTGCCAGCAGTTCCACTGGGGTGGGTCAGCCCCAGCATTTT. This sequence encodes CASSSTGVGQPQHF. The chain uses TRBV6-5 and TRBJ1-5; unclear D gene. This CDR3 spans 14 amino acids. Trimming removed 4 bases at V and 6 bases at J, with 13 bases between. Germline-derived CDR1 and CDR2 are MNHEY and SVGAGI.

The V and J genes are TRBV4-3 and TRBJ2-7, with TRBD2 identical over 13 bases. This CDR3 comprises 15 residues. Unmatched junction bases numbered 9, after V lost 5 bases and J lost 8 bases. The germline V gene encodes CDR1 LGHNA and CDR2 YSLEER. The CDR3: CASSIGTSGEVQQYF. The CDR3 DNA is TGCGCCAGCAGCATAGGGACTAGCGGGGAAGTGCAGCAGTACTTC.

The rearrangement uses TRBV27 and TRBJ1-2; TRBD1 is a possible D gene (5 bases). V was cut by 7 bases and J by 1 base, with 7 bases left in between. The CDR3 consists of 12 residues. The V gene's germline CDR1 is MNHEY and CDR2 SMNVEV (reference sequence). Here the CDR3 DNA reads TGTGCCAGCAAGAGGGGTAACTATGGCTACACCTTC. It yields the protein CASKRGNYGYTF.

This clonotype showed up just once. The rearrangement links TRBV29-1 to TRBJ2-1; D gene uncertain. There are 11 residues in the CDR3. The germline gives CDR1 SQVTM, CDR2 ANQGSEA. With 0 bases removed from V and 7 bases from J, the gap between germline ends came to 4 bases. CDR3 coding DNA: TGCAGCGTTGAAGAGGCGAATGAGCAGTTCTTC. Translation: CSVEEANEQFF.

The chain has TRBV20-1 and TRBJ2-7; D remains ambiguous. V lost 2 bases and J lost 3, with 17 bases in between. The CDR3 spans 15 residues. Germline V gene lookup returns CDR1 DFQATT and CDR2 SNEGSKA (reference sequence). The CDR3 spells CSARLLDHANYEQYF. The CDR3 DNA reads as TGCAGTGCTAGACTTCTGGACCATGCGAACTACGAGCAGTACTTC.

There are a few counts of this clonotype. The chain uses TRBV20-1 and TRBJ2-7, with D hard to call. The germline V and J ends were trimmed by 5 bases and 4 bases, with 12 bases remaining between them. The CDR3 is made up of 12 amino acids. Germline-derived CDR1 and CDR2 are DFQATT and SNEGSKA (reference sequence). The CDR3: CSAPDSSYEQYF. The CDR3 DNA sequence: TGCAGTGCTCCCGATTCGTCTTACGAGCAGTACTTC.

The chain has TRBV7-6 and TRBJ2-2; no reliable D call. The CDR3 length is 16 residues. Germline CDR1 reads SGHVS; CDR2 reads FNYEAQ. The V end lost 1 base, the J end lost 2 bases, and 11 bases lay between the germline ends. The CDR3 DNA reads as TGTGCCAGCAGCTTAGAAGGCTTTGGAAACACCGGGGAGCTGTTTTTT. It yields the protein CASSLEGFGNTGELFF.

The rearrangement uses TRBV7-9 and TRBJ2-1; no reliable D call. Looked up from germline, CDR1 is SEHNR and CDR2 is FQNEAQ (reference sequence). This CDR3 has 11 amino acids. Deletions cut 6 bases from V and 7 bases from J, with 7 bases between. CDR3 loop: CASRLQNEQFF. CDR3 nucleotide sequence: TGTGCCAGCAGGTTACAGAATGAGCAGTTCTTC.